Included here is one T cell receptor beta chain sequence, with context. Using its own MiXCR run on the RT-PCR reads, TCRdb lists one record per CDR3 protein. The data contain roughly 940,000 distinct CDR3 sequences, approximately 19% of them singletons. This sample is part of a study of patients and donors after allogeneic stem cell transplantation. CDR3 length: 15 amino acids. Per the germline V gene, CDR1 is MNHNS and CDR2 is SASEGT. V was pared by 5 bases and J by 4 bases, with 10 bases of the junction left unmatched. This receptor was obtained from a human donor who was either an allogeneic HSCT recipient or a stem cell or donor lymphocyte infusion donor (not recorded which). It is not recorded whose cells these are; they may come from a transplant donor. The specimen sequenced was blood, either unsorted or a sorted T cell fraction (not recorded which). The chain uses TRBV6-1 and TRBJ1-2; 7 nucleotides align to TRBD1. CDR3 coding DNA: TGTGCCAGCAGTACGGGTCTCGGGACAGCCTATGGCTACACCTTC. Amino acids: CASSTGLGTAYGYTF.